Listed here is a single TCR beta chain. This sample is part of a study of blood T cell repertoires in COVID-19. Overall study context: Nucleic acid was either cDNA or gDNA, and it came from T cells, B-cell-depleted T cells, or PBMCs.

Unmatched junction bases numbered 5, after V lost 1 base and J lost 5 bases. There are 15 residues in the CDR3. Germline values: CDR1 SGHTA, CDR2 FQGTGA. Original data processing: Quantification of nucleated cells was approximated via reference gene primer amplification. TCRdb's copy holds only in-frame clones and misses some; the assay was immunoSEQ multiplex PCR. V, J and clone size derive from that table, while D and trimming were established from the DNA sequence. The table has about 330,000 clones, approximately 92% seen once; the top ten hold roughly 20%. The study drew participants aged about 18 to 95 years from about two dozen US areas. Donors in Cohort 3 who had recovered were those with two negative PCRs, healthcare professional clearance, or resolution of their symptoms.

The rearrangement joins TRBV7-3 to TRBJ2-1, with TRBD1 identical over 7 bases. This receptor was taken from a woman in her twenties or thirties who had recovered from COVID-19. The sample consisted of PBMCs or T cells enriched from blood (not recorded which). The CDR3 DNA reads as TGTGCCAGCAGCTTAAGCCGGGACAGAAACAATGAGCAGTTCTTC. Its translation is CASSLSRDRNNEQFF.